The following is a T cell receptor beta chain sequence with its context. These data originate in a study of tumor-infiltrating lymphocytes in primary liver carcinoma. The source of the blood RNA was unsorted whole blood, and germline DNA was extracted as well. TCR beta cDNA was made from approximately 500 ng total RNA with a constant-region primer. Employing slightly modified ARM-PCR, three nested multiplex PCR rounds were run, and these gave rise to the TCR beta libraries. Rounds one and two of PCR, each of 9 to 11 cycles, were primed with TRBV1-TRBV30 forward primers and a C-beta reverse primer. TCRdb redid the calling of the multiplex PCR reads with MiXCR, one entry per CDR3 protein. The table shows about 200,000 distinct CDR3 sequences, with 65% occurring only once. With 0 bases removed from V and 0 bases from J, the gap between germline ends came to 17 bases. This CDR3 is built from 18 residues. CDR1 is ENHRY and CDR2 is SYGVKD in the germline V gene.

This rearrangement joins TRBV10-3 to TRBJ2-5; D unclear. The receptor comes from a woman in her sixties with primary liver carcinoma and hepatitis B virus infection. Sequencing was performed on peripheral blood. In DNA, the CDR3 is TGTGCCATCAGTGAGTCGAATTGGCGTATGGGGTACCAAGAGACCCAGTACTTC. This gives the protein CAISESNWRMGYQETQYF.